This T cell receptor (beta chain) was obtained from a study of cytomegalovirus exposure and HLA in healthy donors. Study-level points and caveats: Segments of the TCR beta V type were, in most cases, productive about 87% or about 30% of the time in an earlier analysis. A later analysis linked 15,000 to 20,000 TCR beta sequences to HLA alleles at 0.05 false discovery rate.

The CDR3 is made up of 14 amino acids. The J segment lost 7 bases and the V segment lost 3 bases, leaving 7 bases of the junction unmatched. From germline, CDR1 is WNHNN and CDR2 SYGVQD (reference sequence). Remarks on this clone: Its specificity is unknown.

PCR employed 60 Vbeta and 13 Jbeta primers. The method was immunoSEQ multiplex PCR; TCRdb's version includes in-frame clones alone and lacks a portion of them. Among about 150,000 clones listed, 80% were seen once. The chain links TRBV10-1 to TRBJ2-7, with 9 bases lining up with TRBD2. Sequencing used PBMCs. This TCR came from a middle-aged woman in good health and CMV-seropositive. CDR3 protein: CASSEVAGAGEQYF. CDR3 DNA sequence: TGCGCCAGCAGTGAAGTAGCGGGAGCGGGAGAGCAGTACTTC.